This entry features one TCR beta chain sequence. Its antigen is undetermined. Germline V gives CDR1 SGHTA, CDR2 FQGNSA. The CDR3 runs 13 residues. Trimming took 1 base from V and 6 from J, leaving 9 bases between them. The data stem from a study of post-analysis software for immune sequencing data. In the study overall: The patients showed relapsing-remitting, secondary progressive and progressive-relapsing multiple sclerosis courses.

Study-level points and caveats: People with multiple sclerosis had a significantly lower normalized Chao1 diversity than controls did. Pronounced co-clustering by F measure was evident among identically batched samples. Elevated frequency relative to controls characterized roughly 5 TRBV segments in patients, TRBV5-6, TRBV5-1 and TRBV20-1 among them.

Libraries were made from TCR beta cDNA, and they carried unique molecular identifiers. It was from roughly 1 to 10 million T cells that some 460,000 cDNA molecules came. TCRdb re-called the PCR reads with MiXCR, one entry per CDR3 protein. The sample includes approximately 570,000 distinct CDR3 sequences, roughly two fifths of them seen just once. J is TRBJ1-2 and V is TRBV7-2; D is ambiguous. The sequence came from a girl aged 10 to 17 with multiple sclerosis. Sequenced input: blood. Here the CDR3 reads CASSLVEGDGYTF. In DNA, the CDR3 is TGTGCCAGCAGCTTAGTGGAGGGCGATGGCTACACCTTC.